The entry below describes one T cell receptor beta chain. These data belong to a study of blood T cell repertoires in COVID-19. On the study more broadly: Samples of COVID-19 (acute and convalescent) were obtained from the United States, Italy and Spain.

Clones were sequenced by immunoSEQ multiplex PCR, and TCRdb holds only the in-frame ones, with some missing. The profile shows about 200,000 clones, 83% of them singletons. The V end was cut by 8 bases, the J end by 7 bases, with 11 bases between. The CDR3 is 12 amino acids. Germline assignment: CDR1 ENHRY and CDR2 SYGVKD. The source material was PBMCs or T cells enriched from blood (not recorded which). This sequence joins TRBV10-3 and TRBJ1-4; TRBD1 might be the D (5 bases). The TCR was taken from a woman aged 50 to 65 who had been exposed to COVID-19. DNA for the CDR3: TGTGCCATCGGGGGAGGCAGTGAAAAACTGTTTTTT. It codes for CAIGGGSEKLFF.